This TCR beta chain was sequenced in a study of cytomegalovirus exposure and HLA in healthy donors. Primers included in the PCR were 60 Vbeta and 13 Jbeta primers. The data were produced by immunoSEQ multiplex PCR, yet TCRdb's version contains in-frame clones alone and is incomplete. This sample has about 140,000 clones, with over 80% found just once. Donors had nominal health at sampling but likely had unrecorded immune exposures. The material sequenced was PBMCs. The sequence was obtained from a female donor in good health and CMV-seronegative.

This CDR3 reads CSVGTSGSWDEQFF. The CDR3, as DNA: TGCAGCGTTGGGACTAGCGGGAGTTGGGATGAGCAGTTCTTC. This chain connects TRBV29-1 to TRBJ2-1, with 13 bases identical to TRBD2. This CDR3 contains 14 residues. With V trimmed by 4 bases and J by 8 bases, 5 bases remained unmatched. CDR1 is SQVTM and CDR2 is ANQGSEA in the germline V gene.